These T cell receptor beta chains were read from a single sample in a study of vaccination effects on CD4 cells after COVID-19. Assay: immunoSEQ multiplex PCR; the TCRdb copy retains only in-frame clones and omits some. This sample yields 20,000 to 25,000 clones, of which more than 80% are seen a single time; about 5.3% belongs to the top ten. These TCRs' antigens remain unknown. The starting material was CD4+ T cells from PBMCs cultured with SARS-CoV-2 spike peptides, obtained after COVID-19 vaccination. The receptors derive from a human donor who received a COVID-19 vaccine. Some clones in this sample may be carry-over from other donors' samples. Each CDR3 is given with its conserved first and last residue. Each record gives: clone size, D gene, V gene, J gene, CDR3 DNA, CDR3 protein. A D gene is named only where the DNA matches it firmly. Not all rows give a size; the values are once, few, many and, for expanded clones, a class.

few	TRBD2	TRBV5-1	TRBJ2-5	TGCGCCAGCTCCTCTGGGGCGGGGGGGCAGGAGACCCAGTACTTC	CASSSGAGGQETQYF
.	TRBD2	TRBV19	TRBJ2-5	TGTGCCAGTAGAACTAGCGGACAAGAGACCCAGTACTTC	CASRTSGQETQYF
few	.	TRBV7-8	TRBJ1-2	TGTGCCAGCAGCCCGGGTACAGGGCGATATGGCTACACCTTC	CASSPGTGRYGYTF
few	.	TRBV3-1/TRBV3-2	TRBJ1-2	TGTGCCAGCAGCCAAGATTACAGGGACTATGGCTACACCTTC	CASSQDYRDYGYTF
.	TRBD2	TRBV19	TRBJ2-3	TGTGCCAGTCACCGGACTAGCGGGGGACTCCTTCGCCAGTATTTT	CASHRTSGGLLRQYF
.	.	TRBV19	TRBJ1-1	TGTGCCAGTAGCCTTCTCTTTGGACGGGAGAACACTGAAGCTTTCTTT	CASSLLFGRENTEAFF
.	.	TRBV3-1/TRBV3-2	TRBJ2-2	TGTGCCAGCAGCCAAATGACTCAGAACACCGGGGAGCTGTTTTTT	CASSQMTQNTGELFF
.	TRBD1	TRBV15	TRBJ1-5	TGTGCCACCCGGACAGGGGGGTTTTATCAGCCCCAGCATTTT	CATRTGGFYQPQHF
.	.	TRBV10-3	TRBJ2-3	TGTGCCATCAGTGAGAAGGGGGACACAGATACGCAGTATTTT	CAISEKGDTDTQYF
.	.	TRBV6-5	TRBJ2-1	TGTGCCAGCATTCGGGGGTGGGGGTTTTGGAATGAGCAGTTCTTC	CASIRGWGFWNEQFF
.	.	TRBV9	TRBJ1-2	TGTGCCAGCTCACGGGGGCAGGGATCGGGCTATGGCTACACCTTC	CASSRGQGSGYGYTF
.	.	TRBV18	TRBJ1-2	TGTGCCAGCTCACCAGGGCAGGGGAGTAACTATGGCTACACCTTC	CASSPGQGSNYGYTF
.	.	TRBV9	TRBJ1-4	TGTGCCAGCAGCGAAGCCCCCGGGCCCCGTGAAAAACTGTTTTTT	CASSEAPGPREKLFF
.	.	TRBV18	TRBJ1-3	TGTGCCAGCTCACCATGGGGGGTAACTGGAAACACCATATATTTT	CASSPWGVTGNTIYF
.	.	TRBV20-1	TRBJ1-2	TGCAGTGCACGGCGGGACGCCACCTTC	CSARRDATF
.	TRBD1	TRBV6-5	TRBJ1-2	TGTGCCAGCATTTTGACAGGGGGCAACTATGGCTACACCTTC	CASILTGGNYGYTF
once	TRBD2	TRBV9	TRBJ2-3	TGTGCCAGCAGCGTAGGCAGTAGCGGGAGCACAGATACGCAGTATTTT	CASSVGSSGSTDTQYF
few	TRBD1	TRBV10-3	TRBJ2-6	TGTGCCATCAGTGAGGCTCCGGCAGGGGGCTCTGGGGCCAACGTCCTGACTTTC	CAISEAPAGGSGANVLTF
.	.	TRBV15	TRBJ1-5	TGTGCCACCAGCAGAGATCGGCTGAGACAGCCCCAGCATTTT	CATSRDRLRQPQHF
.	.	TRBV5-1	TRBJ1-1	TGCGCCAGCAGCTCTCAGATGAACACTGAAGCTTTCTTT	CASSSQMNTEAFF
few	.	TRBV29-1	TRBJ2-3	TGCAGCGTTCGTAGTCGCCGGGACATAAGCACAGATACGCAGTATTTT	CSVRSRRDISTDTQYF
.	.	TRBV2	TRBJ1-3	TGTGCCAGCAGTGATGGATTTGGAAACACCATATATTTT	CASSDGFGNTIYF
few	.	TRBV20-1	TRBJ2-2	TGCAGTGCTATTGAGGGACAAAAGAGGACCGGGGAGCTGTTTTTT	CSAIEGQKRTGELFF
.	.	TRBV5-6	TRBJ1-1	TGTGCCAGCAGCTGGAACACGAACACTGAAGCTTTCTTT	CASSWNTNTEAFF
.	TRBD1	TRBV14	TRBJ1-1	TGTGCCAGCAGCCCCCTCCAGGGCAGGGGGCCTGACACTGAAGCTTTCTTT	CASSPLQGRGPDTEAFF
.	TRBD2	TRBV5-1	TRBJ2-3	TGCGCCAGCAGCCGGGGGGACGTCCCCGAAGAGACAGATACGCAGTATTTT	CASSRGDVPEETDTQYF
few	.	TRBV6-5	TRBJ1-3	TGTGCCAGCAGTTACCGCGACAGGGGAAACACCATATATTTT	CASSYRDRGNTIYF
.	.	TRBV10-3	TRBJ1-4	TGTGCCATCAGTGAGTCAGGGAGCTCAACTAATGAAAAACTGTTTTTT	CAISESGSSTNEKLFF
.	.	TRBV18	TRBJ1-1	TGTGCCAGCTCCAAACCCACGGGCTTGAATTCAGCGACCAACACTGAAGCTTTCTTT	CASSKPTGLNSATNTEAFF
.	.	TRBV9	TRBJ1-6	TGTGCCAGCAGCGTGGGCCAGGATAATTCACCCCTCCACTTT	CASSVGQDNSPLHF
.	.	TRBV18	TRBJ1-2	TGTGCCAGCTCACTTTGGCAGGACCCTAACTATGGCTACACCTTC	CASSLWQDPNYGYTF
.	.	TRBV29-1	TRBJ2-3	TGCAGCGTTGGTGGCCTAAGTACTAGCACAGATACGCAGTATTTT	CSVGGLSTSTDTQYF
.	.	TRBV15	TRBJ1-1	TGTGCCACCACCACCCCACAGGCTACCACTGAAGCTTTCTTT	CATTTPQATTEAFF
.	.	TRBV7-9	TRBJ1-3	TGTGCCAGCAGCAAGATGCCCGGCACAGGGCCTCTTGCGGTGGAGGACACCATATATTTT	CASSKMPGTGPLAVEDTIYF
.	TRBD1	TRBV7-8	TRBJ1-1	TGTGCCAGCAGCTCCCGGGACAGGGTTACTGAAGCTTTCTTT	CASSSRDRVTEAFF
.	.	TRBV6-5	TRBJ1-1	TGTGCCAGCAGCCCCAAGACGGGGCGAAATGCTGAAGCTTTCTTT	CASSPKTGRNAEAFF
few	.	TRBV24-1	TRBJ1-2	TGTGCCACCAGTGATTCGGGGGTTGGAGGCTACACCTTC	CATSDSGVGGYTF
.	TRBD1	TRBV6-6	TRBJ1-2	TGTGCCAGCGTCCTCGGGACAGGGGTCGGGGGCGACTACACCTTC	CASVLGTGVGGDYTF
.	TRBD1	TRBV18	TRBJ1-5	TGTGCCAGCTCCCCCGGGACAGGTTATCAGCCCCAGCATTTT	CASSPGTGYQPQHF
.	TRBD2	TRBV3-1/TRBV3-2	TRBJ2-1	TGTGCCAGCAGCCAAGTCGCCGGGACTAGCGGGGGAAATGAGCAGTTCTTC	CASSQVAGTSGGNEQFF
.	.	TRBV24-1	TRBJ2-2	TGTGCCACCAGCCTGGGTGGGGGGCACACCGGGGAGCTGTTTTTT	CATSLGGGHTGELFF
.	.	TRBV5-1	TRBJ1-3	TGCGCCAGCAGCTTGGGCGGCAGCTCTGGAAACACCATATATTTT	CASSLGGSSGNTIYF
.	.	TRBV7-8	TRBJ1-2	TGTGCCAGCAGCTTAGTCCCAGATGGGTATGGCTACACCTTC	CASSLVPDGYGYTF
.	.	TRBV10-2	TRBJ2-2	TGCGCCAGCAGACCCACCGCGGACGGGACCGGGGAGCTGTTTTTT	CASRPTADGTGELFF
.	TRBD1	TRBV3-1/TRBV3-2	TRBJ1-3	TGTGCCAGCAGCTCCCGACAGGGGGCCGTTGGAAACACCATATATTTT	CASSSRQGAVGNTIYF
.	.	TRBV10-1	TRBJ2-2	TGCGCCAGCACCCTTACGAGGGACGGCGGGGAGCTGTTTTTT	CASTLTRDGGELFF
.	.	TRBV4-1	TRBJ1-2	TGCGCCAGCAGCCAAGATCTAGGGCGTAAGGGCTACACCTTC	CASSQDLGRKGYTF
.	TRBD1	TRBV29-1	TRBJ2-3	TGCAGCGTTGACGGGACAGGGTTATCAGATACGCAGTATTTT	CSVDGTGLSDTQYF
.	TRBD2	TRBV5-8	TRBJ2-5	TGTGCCAGCAGCTTGGGTTTGTCTAGCGGAAAAGAGACCCAGTACTTC	CASSLGLSSGKETQYF
once	.	TRBV7-2	TRBJ2-5	TGTGCCAGCAGCAAAGAGATTCAAGAGACCCAGTACTTC	CASSKEIQETQYF
.	.	TRBV7-3	TRBJ2-3	TGTGCCAGCAGCTTACGGGGGACCACAGATACGCAGTATTTT	CASSLRGTTDTQYF